This TCR beta chain was observed in a study of blood T cells in healthy people across ages. Study-level information: Template switching recovered approximately one barcoded beta molecule for every two T cells. The study's findings and limits: Naive T cell percentage showed a strong correlation with TCR beta diversity. Both naive CD4+ cell counts and diversity were greater in long-lived donors than in aged donors.

A J-beta primer mix and a sample-barcoded 5' primer were used in a second PCR of about 7 to 12 cycles. Each cDNA molecule was tagged by a template-switch adaptor with 12 random nucleotides. TCRdb recomputed calls from the 5' RACE reads with MiXCR, one row per CDR3 protein. This table holds nearly 1 million distinct CDR3 sequences, roughly 51% found once. This CDR3 contains 13 residues. The germline V gene encodes CDR1 SGHRS and CDR2 YFSETQ. V was shortened by 1 base and J by 5 bases, with 9 bases between the two germline ends. Concerning this clonotype itself: What it recognizes is unknown.

This receptor was identified in a woman aged 55-70 years in good health. Material: blood. The chain combines TRBV5-1 with TRBJ2-5; D is ambiguous. The CDR3 sequence is CASSLITSETQYF. CDR3 DNA: TGCGCCAGCAGCTTGATAACGTCGGAGACCCAGTACTTC.